Listed below are T cell receptor beta chains from one sample, sequenced in a study of early T cells in non-severe SARS-CoV-2 infection. TCRdb recomputed calls from the 5' RACE reads with MiXCR, one row per CDR3 protein. The repertoire holds 70,000 to 75,000 distinct CDR3 sequences, 9.5% to 15% seen once, with 3.5% to 5.5% in the top ten. The sequenced material came from whole blood. Every receptor here comes from an adult who was a healthcare worker with PCR-confirmed SARS-CoV-2 infection or an uninfected control (not recorded which). Both conserved end residues are part of each CDR3. The D gene is left open where the match is weak. Clone size, where shown, is once, few, many, or a class for clones that have expanded.

J gene: TRBJ2-1; clone size: many; V gene: TRBV19; D gene: .; CDR3 protein: CASTTSSYNEQFF; CDR3 DNA: TGTGCCAGTACAACCAGCTCCTACAATGAGCAGTTCTTC
J gene: TRBJ1-1; clone size: .; V gene: TRBV2; D gene: .; CDR3 protein: CASTLSLGVLKNTEAFF; CDR3 DNA: TGTGCCAGCACCCTTAGTCTGGGGGTCCTTAAGAACACTGAAGCTTTCTTT
J gene: TRBJ2-3; clone size: .; V gene: TRBV20-1; D gene: TRBD2; CDR3 protein: CSATLAGSTDTQYF; CDR3 DNA: TGCAGTGCGACTCTAGCGGGGAGCACAGATACGCAGTATTTT
J gene: TRBJ2-1; clone size: few; V gene: TRBV6-4; D gene: .; CDR3 protein: CASSDETSAEQFF; CDR3 DNA: TGTGCCAGCAGTGACGAGACGAGCGCCGAGCAGTTCTTC
J gene: TRBJ1-2; clone size: .; V gene: TRBV14; D gene: TRBD1; CDR3 protein: CASSQRGTELWRGYTF; CDR3 DNA: TGTGCCAGCAGCCAAAGGGGGACAGAACTTTGGAGGGGCTACACCTTC
J gene: TRBJ2-1; clone size: few; V gene: TRBV14; D gene: TRBD1; CDR3 protein: CASSHRGQGAYNEQFF; CDR3 DNA: TGTGCCAGCAGCCACCGCGGACAGGGGGCCTACAATGAGCAGTTCTTC
J gene: TRBJ2-1; clone size: .; V gene: TRBV3-1; D gene: .; CDR3 protein: CASSQDRSDRDEQFF; CDR3 DNA: TGTGCCAGCAGCCAAGATAGGAGTGATCGGGATGAGCAGTTCTTC
J gene: TRBJ2-3; clone size: many; V gene: TRBV7-2; D gene: TRBD2; CDR3 protein: CASIEVAGGPDTQYF; CDR3 DNA: TGTGCCAGCATCGAGGTAGCGGGAGGGCCAGATACGCAGTATTTT
J gene: TRBJ1-5; clone size: many; V gene: TRBV10-3; D gene: .; CDR3 protein: CATRGGDPGSQPQHF; CDR3 DNA: TGTGCCACCCGCGGCGGGGACCCGGGCAGTCAGCCCCAGCATTTT
J gene: TRBJ2-2; clone size: .; V gene: TRBV19; D gene: .; CDR3 protein: CASRVKGNTGELFF; CDR3 DNA: TGTGCCAGTAGAGTTAAGGGGAACACCGGGGAGCTGTTTTTT
J gene: TRBJ1-2; clone size: .; V gene: TRBV18; D gene: TRBD1; CDR3 protein: CASSQTGNYGYTF; CDR3 DNA: TGTGCCAGCTCACAGACAGGGAACTATGGCTACACCTTC
J gene: TRBJ1-5; clone size: many; V gene: TRBV19; D gene: TRBD1; CDR3 protein: CASSIGLQGTHQPQHF; CDR3 DNA: TGTGCCAGTAGTATAGGTCTACAGGGGACCCATCAGCCCCAGCATTTT
J gene: TRBJ1-1; clone size: many; V gene: TRBV7-6; D gene: .; CDR3 protein: CASSLDGERSTEAFF; CDR3 DNA: TGTGCCAGCAGCTTAGACGGGGAGAGGAGCACTGAAGCTTTCTTT
J gene: TRBJ2-5; clone size: .; V gene: TRBV7-3; D gene: .; CDR3 protein: CASSLLRGETQYF; CDR3 DNA: TGTGCCAGCAGCTTACTCCGGGGAGAGACCCAGTACTTC
J gene: TRBJ2-7; clone size: few; V gene: TRBV19; D gene: TRBD1; CDR3 protein: CASGSGTGVDEQYF; CDR3 DNA: TGTGCCAGTGGTTCCGGGACAGGGGTCGACGAGCAGTACTTC
J gene: TRBJ1-6; clone size: few; V gene: TRBV30; D gene: TRBD1; CDR3 protein: CAWDGQGAYNSPLHF; CDR3 DNA: TGTGCCTGGGATGGACAGGGGGCTTATAATTCACCCCTCCACTTT
J gene: TRBJ2-3; clone size: .; V gene: TRBV5-6; D gene: .; CDR3 protein: CASSYRQGGARDTQYF; CDR3 DNA: TGTGCCAGCAGTTACCGGCAGGGGGGGGCTCGTGATACGCAGTATTTT
J gene: TRBJ1-1; clone size: many; V gene: TRBV25-1; D gene: .; CDR3 protein: CASRRAGMDTEAFF; CDR3 DNA: TGTGCCAGCAGGAGGGCGGGGATGGACACTGAAGCTTTCTTT
J gene: TRBJ2-2; clone size: many; V gene: TRBV20-1; D gene: .; CDR3 protein: CSARDRARTTGELFF; CDR3 DNA: TGCAGTGCTAGAGACCGGGCCAGAACCACCGGGGAGCTGTTTTTT
J gene: TRBJ1-1; clone size: few; V gene: TRBV11-2; D gene: .; CDR3 protein: CASSLALANTEAFF; CDR3 DNA: TGTGCCAGCAGCTTAGCACTGGCGAACACTGAAGCTTTCTTT
J gene: TRBJ2-3; clone size: many; V gene: TRBV11-3; D gene: .; CDR3 protein: CASSLGRRSTDTQYF; CDR3 DNA: TGTGCCAGCAGCTTAGGGCGCAGAAGCACAGATACGCAGTATTTT
J gene: TRBJ2-1; clone size: few; V gene: TRBV29-1; D gene: .; CDR3 protein: CSVELRYNEQFF; CDR3 DNA: TGCAGCGTTGAACTGCGCTACAATGAGCAGTTCTTC
J gene: TRBJ2-3; clone size: few; V gene: TRBV7-9; D gene: .; CDR3 protein: CASLASLRPDTQYF; CDR3 DNA: TGTGCCAGCCTAGCCTCATTACGACCCGATACGCAGTATTTT
J gene: TRBJ2-7; clone size: many; V gene: TRBV11-2; D gene: .; CDR3 protein: CASSLKSPAINFYEQYF; CDR3 DNA: TGTGCCAGCAGCTTGAAGTCGCCCGCGATTAACTTCTACGAGCAGTACTTC
J gene: TRBJ2-2; clone size: .; V gene: TRBV6-1; D gene: .; CDR3 protein: CASTGAETGELFF; CDR3 DNA: TGTGCCAGCACGGGCGCGGAAACCGGGGAGCTGTTTTTT
J gene: TRBJ2-3; clone size: .; V gene: TRBV7-9; D gene: .; CDR3 protein: CASSLDSPDTQYF; CDR3 DNA: TGTGCCAGCAGCTTAGATAGTCCAGATACGCAGTATTTT
J gene: TRBJ1-2; clone size: few; V gene: TRBV7-9; D gene: .; CDR3 protein: CASSPGDSWTTDGYTF; CDR3 DNA: TGTGCCAGCAGCCCCGGTGACAGCTGGACGACTGATGGCTACACCTTC
J gene: TRBJ1-6; clone size: many; V gene: TRBV6-1; D gene: TRBD1; CDR3 protein: CASSERGQGTNSPLHF; CDR3 DNA: TGTGCCAGCAGTGAAAGGGGACAGGGAACTAATTCACCCCTCCACTTT
J gene: TRBJ2-1; clone size: few; V gene: TRBV6-5; D gene: .; CDR3 protein: CASRQRGGASYNEQFF; CDR3 DNA: TGTGCCAGCAGACAGAGGGGGGGAGCCTCCTACAATGAGCAGTTCTTC
J gene: TRBJ2-6; clone size: once; V gene: TRBV11-2; D gene: .; CDR3 protein: CASSVTWNSGANVLTF; CDR3 DNA: TGTGCCAGCAGCGTAACGTGGAACTCTGGGGCCAACGTCCTGACTTTC
J gene: TRBJ2-2; clone size: many; V gene: TRBV7-6; D gene: TRBD2; CDR3 protein: CASRPSPGLAGVGELFF; CDR3 DNA: TGTGCCAGCAGACCATCTCCGGGACTAGCGGGAGTCGGGGAGCTGTTTTTT
J gene: TRBJ2-4; clone size: .; V gene: TRBV7-2; D gene: .; CDR3 protein: CASSRGKGSIAKNIQYF; CDR3 DNA: TGTGCCAGCAGCCGGGGGAAAGGATCAATAGCCAAAAACATTCAGTACTTC
J gene: TRBJ1-1; clone size: many; V gene: TRBV20-1; D gene: .; CDR3 protein: CSARDQPGLRTEAFF; CDR3 DNA: TGCAGTGCTAGAGATCAGCCAGGGTTAAGGACTGAAGCTTTCTTT
J gene: TRBJ2-1; clone size: few; V gene: TRBV5-1; D gene: .; CDR3 protein: CASSLAASSYNEQFF; CDR3 DNA: TGCGCCAGCAGCTTGGCAGCGAGCTCCTACAATGAGCAGTTCTTC
J gene: TRBJ2-1; clone size: many; V gene: TRBV7-6; D gene: TRBD1; CDR3 protein: CASSSGQSSYNEQFF; CDR3 DNA: TGTGCCAGCAGCTCGGGACAGTCCTCCTACAATGAGCAGTTCTTC
J gene: TRBJ2-3; clone size: few; V gene: TRBV20-1; D gene: .; CDR3 protein: CSASSGPDTQYF; CDR3 DNA: TGCAGTGCTAGCTCTGGGCCAGATACGCAGTATTTT
J gene: TRBJ2-3; clone size: few; V gene: TRBV18; D gene: .; CDR3 protein: CASSSGGNTQYF; CDR3 DNA: TGTGCCAGCTCTTCCGGGGGAAACACGCAGTATTTT
J gene: TRBJ2-7; clone size: few; V gene: TRBV6-5; D gene: .; CDR3 protein: CASSSQRGGEQYF; CDR3 DNA: TGTGCCAGCAGTTCGCAGAGGGGTGGCGAGCAGTACTTC
J gene: TRBJ2-7; clone size: few; V gene: TRBV20-1; D gene: TRBD2; CDR3 protein: CSFLSSGSFGEQYF; CDR3 DNA: TGCAGCTTCCTCTCTAGCGGGAGCTTCGGCGAGCAGTACTTC
J gene: TRBJ2-1; clone size: .; V gene: TRBV7-6; D gene: TRBD2; CDR3 protein: CASSLETSGSRNEQFF; CDR3 DNA: TGTGCCAGCAGCTTAGAGACTAGCGGGAGTCGGAATGAGCAGTTCTTC